Listed below are T cell receptor beta chains from one sample, sequenced in a study of cytomegalovirus exposure and HLA in healthy donors. TCRdb's table, derived via immunoSEQ multiplex PCR, lists solely in-frame clones and lacks some. The profile covers tens of thousands of clones, with 90% to 95% appearing a single time and less than 4.5% taken by the ten largest. Sequencing was carried out using PBMCs. These receptors came from a man aged 18 to 30 in good health and CMV-seropositive. CDR3s include the opening cysteine and the closing phenylalanine or tryptophan. D genes are given only for firm matches. Rows may omit the clone size; those that give it use once, few, many or a size class.

d_gene | abundance | j_gene | v_gene | CDR3nt | CDR3aa
TRBD2 | NA | TRBJ2-1 | TRBV5-1 | TGCGCCAGCAGCTCAAGACTAGCGGGGGGCTACAATGAGCAGTTCTTC | CASSSRLAGGYNEQFF
NA | NA | TRBJ2-7 | TRBV7-9 | TGTGCCAGCAGCGCGGTCCCGGCGGCCTACGAGCAGTACTTC | CASSAVPAAYEQYF
TRBD2 | NA | TRBJ2-1 | TRBV7-9 | TGTGCCAGCAGCTCTCCCCGGACTAGCGGGAGAGGTAATAATGAGCAGTTCTTC | CASSSPRTSGRGNNEQFF
TRBD2 | NA | TRBJ2-1 | TRBV19 | TGTGCCAGTAGTATAGACCCTAGCGGGGGGTTACAGAGACCTTACAATGAGCAGTTCTTC | CASSIDPSGGLQRPYNEQFF
NA | NA | TRBJ2-7 | TRBV29-1 | TGCAGCGCGATATGGGCGGACATCTACGAGCAGTACTTC | CSAIWADIYEQYF
TRBD1 | NA | TRBJ2-7 | TRBV11-3 | TGTGCCAGCAGCCGACAGGGGGCCGCAGGGGAGCAGTACTTC | CASSRQGAAGEQYF
NA | NA | TRBJ1-1 | TRBV9 | TGTGCCAGCAGCGTATCTGAGGGTCCTGAAGCTTTCTTT | CASSVSEGPEAFF
TRBD2 | NA | TRBJ2-3 | TRBV19 | TGTGCCAGTAGCGACAAACGTAGCGGGGGGAACACAGATACGCAGTATTTT | CASSDKRSGGNTDTQYF
TRBD1 | NA | TRBJ2-3 | TRBV27 | TGTGCCAGCAGTTTAGGGACAGGCAGAGATACGCAGTATTTT | CASSLGTGRDTQYF
TRBD1 | NA | TRBJ2-5 | TRBV13 | TGTGCCAGCAGCTTAGGCCCAGGGACAGGGGAAGGGGAGACCCAGTACTTC | CASSLGPGTGEGETQYF
NA | NA | TRBJ2-1 | TRBV7-9 | TGTGCCAGCAGCCCCTGGACTGCTAATTTCAATGAGCAGTTCTTC | CASSPWTANFNEQFF
TRBD1 | NA | TRBJ2-2 | TRBV6-5 | TGTGCCAGCAGTTACGGGACAGGGATCACCGGGGAGCTGTTTTTT | CASSYGTGITGELFF
TRBD2 | NA | TRBJ2-1 | TRBV7-8 | TGTGCCAGCAGCTTAGGGGGGACTAGCGGGTATAATGAGCAGTTCTTC | CASSLGGTSGYNEQFF
NA | once | TRBJ1-1 | TRBV7-8 | TGTGCCAGCAGCTTCAGACAACAGATCACTGAAGCTTTCTTT | CASSFRQQITEAFF
TRBD1 | NA | TRBJ2-7 | TRBV5-1 | TGCGCCAGCAGCTTGCTGGACAGGGCAGCCTACGAGCAGTACTTC | CASSLLDRAAYEQYF
TRBD1 | NA | TRBJ2-7 | TRBV30 | TGTGCCTGGGGGGACAGTAGCTACGAGCAGTACTTC | CAWGDSSYEQYF
TRBD2 | NA | TRBJ2-5 | TRBV25-1 | TGTGCCAGCAGTACCCTAGGGACTAGCGGGACGGAGACCCAGTACTTC | CASSTLGTSGTETQYF
NA | few | TRBJ1-1 | TRBV27 | TGTGCCAGCAGTTTATCGTTCCTCACTGAAGCTTTCTTT | CASSLSFLTEAFF
NA | NA | TRBJ1-1 | TRBV7-2 | TGTGCCAGCAGCTTTAGTAGCGGTGACACCTATGAAGCTTTCTTT | CASSFSSGDTYEAFF
TRBD1 | NA | TRBJ1-2 | TRBV25-1 | TGTGCCAGCGAGGACAGGTCAACCTATGGCTACACCTTC | CASEDRSTYGYTF
NA | NA | TRBJ2-5 | TRBV21-1 | TGTGCCAGCAGCAAAAGGGGGGGTGGAGAGACCCAGTACTTC | CASSKRGGGETQYF
TRBD2 | NA | TRBJ2-7 | TRBV5-5 | TGTGCCAGCAGCTCCCCCTCGGGGGGCTACGAGCAGTACTTC | CASSSPSGGYEQYF
NA | NA | TRBJ2-1 | TRBV5-1 | TGCGCCAGCAGCGCGGGGATTTTACCCCTCGGAAAAGGGTCCTACAATGAGCAGTTCTTC | CASSAGILPLGKGSYNEQFF
NA | NA | TRBJ2-2 | TRBV7-3 | TGTGCCAGCAGCTTAGGGACACCGAACACCGGGGAGCTGTTTTTT | CASSLGTPNTGELFF
NA | NA | TRBJ2-1 | TRBV4-1 | TGCGCCAGCAGCCATTCTGTTGAGCAGTTCTTC | CASSHSVEQFF
TRBD1 | NA | TRBJ1-3 | TRBV30 | TGTGCCTGGAGTGATGCGGGACAGATGTTCTCTGGAAACACCATATATTTT | CAWSDAGQMFSGNTIYF
TRBD2 | NA | TRBJ2-1 | TRBV4-2 | TGTGCCAGCAGCCAGCCTCCGGGACTAGCTGCCAATGAGCAGTTCTTC | CASSQPPGLAANEQFF
TRBD1 | NA | TRBJ1-2 | TRBV18 | TGTGCCAGCTCACCGGGACAGGGCCACTATGGCTACACCTTC | CASSPGQGHYGYTF
TRBD1 | NA | TRBJ1-6 | TRBV5-4 | TGTGCCAGCAGCTTCACCGACAGGGTGGATTCACCCCTCCACTTT | CASSFTDRVDSPLHF
TRBD2 | NA | TRBJ2-1 | TRBV7-9 | TGTGCCAGCAGCTTAACTAGCGCCCCGTACAATGAGCAGTTCTTC | CASSLTSAPYNEQFF
NA | NA | TRBJ1-2 | TRBV7-3 | TGTGCCAGCAGCTTAACTGCCGGGAGGGGCTACACCTTC | CASSLTAGRGYTF
TRBD1 | NA | TRBJ1-6 | TRBV28 | TGTGCCAGCAGTGTCCAGGGGGCGGCCTATAATTCACCCCTCCACTTT | CASSVQGAAYNSPLHF
NA | NA | TRBJ2-3 | TRBV4-2 | TGTGCCAGCAGCCAAGATAGGGGGGGGGCCGCAGATACGCAGTATTTT | CASSQDRGGAADTQYF
NA | NA | TRBJ1-5 | TRBV15 | TGTGCCACCAGCAGAGAGGGCCAGGGAAACAATCAGCCCCAGCATTTT | CATSREGQGNNQPQHF
NA | NA | TRBJ2-3 | TRBV6-5 | TGTGCCAGCAGTTACTCATCAAGGAGCTTTACAGATACGCAGTATTTT | CASSYSSRSFTDTQYF
NA | NA | TRBJ1-4 | TRBV28 | TGTGCCAGCAGTCCTAGGACAGTTTCAACTAATGAAAAACTGTTTTTT | CASSPRTVSTNEKLFF
NA | NA | TRBJ2-7 | TRBV28 | TGTGCCAGCAGTCCGACTGGAGAAGCCTACGAGCAGTACTTC | CASSPTGEAYEQYF
NA | NA | TRBJ2-2 | TRBV10-3 | TGTGCCATCAGCAGGACAGAAAACACCGGGGAGCTGTTTTTT | CAISRTENTGELFF
TRBD2 | NA | TRBJ2-7 | TRBV7-8 | TGTGCCAGCAGCAATTCAAGACTAGCGGGCTCCTACGAGCAGTACTTC | CASSNSRLAGSYEQYF
TRBD2 | NA | TRBJ2-1 | TRBV25-1 | TGTGCCAGCAGGAATGGCGGGAGGAATGAGCAGTTCTTC | CASRNGGRNEQFF
TRBD1 | NA | TRBJ1-2 | TRBV28 | TGTGCCAGCAGTCCCAGGGGGCTGAGCTATGGCTACACCTTC | CASSPRGLSYGYTF
TRBD1 | NA | TRBJ1-4 | TRBV19 | TGTGCCAGTAGTTTCCTACCGGGACAGAATGAAAAACTGTTTTTT | CASSFLPGQNEKLFF
TRBD2 | once | TRBJ2-5 | TRBV6-5 | TGTGCCAGCAGTTACTCCGCTAGCGGGAGCGAGACCCAGTACTTC | CASSYSASGSETQYF
NA | NA | TRBJ1-1 | TRBV30 | TGTGCCTGGAGGGGACTTTTGAACACTGAAGCTTTCTTT | CAWRGLLNTEAFF
NA | NA | TRBJ2-2 | TRBV6-6 | TGTGCCAGCAACTTACCGAACACCGGGGAGCTGTTTTTT | CASNLPNTGELFF
NA | NA | TRBJ1-4 | TRBV6-4 | TGTGCCAGCACACCGGACAGATTTGCAACTAATGAAAAACTGTTTTTT | CASTPDRFATNEKLFF
NA | NA | TRBJ1-6 | TRBV7-9 | TGTGCCAGCAGCTTAGTTTCGATGCCGGAGGACTCCCCCCTCCACTTT | CASSLVSMPEDSPLHF
NA | NA | TRBJ1-6 | TRBV6-5 | TGTGCCAGCAGTTATTACGGGAATAATTCACCCCTCCACTTT | CASSYYGNNSPLHF
NA | NA | TRBJ1-2 | TRBV6-5 | TGTGCCAGCGGCCGGGTTAAGGATGGCTACACCTTC | CASGRVKDGYTF
NA | NA | TRBJ1-1 | TRBV7-2 | TGTGCCAGCAGCCCCCGGGGGGGGTTACAAGCTTTCTTT | CASSPRGGLQAFF
NA | once | TRBJ1-1 | TRBV7-9 | TGTGCCAGCAGCGCCCCAGTGGACACTGAAGCTTTCTTT | CASSAPVDTEAFF
NA | NA | TRBJ2-7 | TRBV29-1 | TGCAGCGTTGAAGGGATCGGACAGAAAACCTACGAGCAGTACTTC | CSVEGIGQKTYEQYF
NA | NA | TRBJ2-1 | TRBV15 | TGTGCCACCAGCAGGGGGGGGCAAGCAGATGAGCAGTTCTTC | CATSRGGQADEQFF